The subject of this entry is one T cell receptor (beta chain). Its antigen remains unknown. The sample is drawn from a study of T cell responses to AZD1222 COVID-19 vaccine. General study findings and limits: Reports indicate that nearly half of spike-specific TCRs are directed at unmutated variant regions.

Germline values: CDR1 SGHAT, CDR2 FQNNGV. This CDR3 is built from 14 residues. V gave up 6 bases and J gave up 2 bases, with 14 bases separating them. Generated by immunoSEQ multiplex PCR, the TCRdb table keeps only in-frame clones and is missing some. The sample consists of around 120,000 clones, about 90% of them appearing once. This receptor was obtained from an adult who received the AZD1222 COVID-19 vaccine. This specimen was peripheral blood, taken 28 days after the second AZD1222 dose. This chain uses TRBV11-2 with TRBJ2-7; maybe TRBD1 (5 bases). CDR3 nucleotides: TGTGCCAGCAGTCAGACAGAGAATACCTACGAGCAGTACTTC. This encodes CASSQTENTYEQYF.